These 26 T cell receptor beta chains came from one sample sequenced in a study of shared clonotypes between healthy human individuals. Profiled with immunoSEQ multiplex PCR; TCRdb holds only in-frame clones, not every one. The sample lists about 980,000 clones, about three quarters occurring once. The source material was memory CD4+ T cells sorted from blood. Subset reported: CD45RA-negative fraction. The origin of the receptors is a young man in good health.

Of note for this clone: Other DNA sequences in this sample translate to the same CDR3. V and J are TRBV7-2 and TRBJ2-3; a possible D gene is TRBD2 (6 bases). CDR3 size: 14 residues. Trimming cost V 5 bases and J 2 bases, with 11 bases left between them. Per the germline V gene, CDR1 is SGHTA and CDR2 is FQGNSA. CDR3 DNA sequence: TGTGCCAGCAGCCGCGGGATCTCCACAGATACGCAGTATTTT. It translates to CASSRGISTDTQYF.

J is TRBJ2-5 and V is TRBV11-2; TRBD2 matches at 8 bases. CDR1 is SGHAT, CDR2 FQNNGV, per germline. The V gene end was trimmed by 6 bases and the J gene end by 6 bases; junction bases not matched to a gene: 12. There are 15 residues in the CDR3. The CDR3 region is CASSSGLGDYQTQYF. CDR3 in DNA: TGTGCCAGCAGTTCGGGACTAGGGGATTATCAGACCCAGTACTTC.

The chain links TRBV30 to TRBJ1-1, with no clear D. The V gene's germline CDR1 is GTSNPN and CDR2 SVGIG (reference sequence). V lost 7 bases and J 0 bases, leaving 12 bases between the germline ends. The CDR3 is 13 residues long. The CDR3 sequence is CASSLSMNTEAFF. The CDR3 DNA follows: TGTGCCTCCAGCCTCTCCATGAACACTGAAGCTTTCTTT.

This clone was seen a handful of times. The chain joins TRBV6-6 to TRBJ1-1; no definite D call. This CDR3 contains 14 residues. The ends were cut back, 8 bases at V and 10 bases at J, with 23 bases in the middle. From germline, CDR1 is MNHNY and CDR2 SVGAGI (reference sequence). CDR3 in DNA: TGTGCCAGCGGCTCGACAATGGGCGGAGGTGGAGCTTTCTTT. It encodes CASGSTMGGGGAFF.

Points on this clone: Relative to the germline gene, one junction end is altered; a read error may explain this. The genes are TRBV7-2 and TRBJ2-3; 11 positions match TRBD2. From germline, CDR1 is SGHTA and CDR2 FQGNSA. CDR3 length: 15 residues. The CDR3 region has the DNA TGTGCCAGCAGCATAGCGGGGGGGCCAACAGATACGCAGTATTTT. Translation: CASSIAGGPTDTQYF.

The V call is TRBV6-5, the J call TRBJ1-2; TRBD1 matches 10 bases. V was pared by 2 bases and J by 5 bases, with 5 bases of the junction left unmatched. This CDR3 spans 15 amino acids. Germline V gene data show CDR1 as MNHEY and CDR2 as SVGAGI. CDR3 bases: TGTGCCAGCAGTTACGCCCCGGGACAGGGGTATGGCTACACCTTC. Its protein product is CASSYAPGQGYGYTF.

This rearrangement joins TRBV6-5 to TRBJ1-1; D is uncertain. Trimming removed 7 bases at V and 0 bases at J, with 9 bases between. This CDR3 is 13 amino acids long. Germline CDR1 and CDR2: MNHEY and SVGAGI. CDR3 sequence: CASMGQMNTEAFF. CDR3 coding DNA: TGTGCCAGCATGGGCCAGATGAACACTGAAGCTTTCTTT.

The J gene is TRBJ1-1, the V gene TRBV9; maybe TRBD1 (5 bases). Germline-derived CDR1 and CDR2 are SGDLS and YYNGEE. The CDR3 runs to 15 residues. The V end was cut by 4 bases, the J end by 5 bases, with 18 bases between. CDR3 sequence: CASSPRGEVSTEAFF. In DNA, the CDR3 is TGTGCCAGCAGCCCCCGAGGGGAGGTGTCTACTGAAGCTTTCTTT.

This clone has more than one count but fewer than ten. Other DNA sequences of this sample code for an identical CDR3. The chain links TRBV18 to TRBJ2-3, with no clear D. The length of the CDR3 is 13 residues. Germline CDR1 reads KGHSH; CDR2 reads LQKENI. With 2 bases removed from V and 3 bases from J, the gap between germline ends came to 6 bases. The CDR3 is CASSPSRTDTQYF. CDR3 nucleotide sequence: TGTGCCAGCTCACCATCAAGGACAGATACGCAGTATTTT.

This chain connects TRBV7-9 to TRBJ2-2; D is possibly TRBD1 (5 bases). The V end was cut by 2 bases, the J end by 1 base, with 11 bases between. Germline CDR1 SEHNR, CDR2 FQNEAQ (reference sequence). The CDR3 is 16 residues long. CDR3 protein: CASSLNQGVNTGELFF. The CDR3 coding sequence is TGTGCCAGCAGCTTAAATCAGGGCGTGAACACCGGGGAGCTGTTTTTT.

As concerns this clone: Other DNA sequences in the sample encode the same CDR3. The V call is TRBV28, the J call TRBJ1-3; D is possibly TRBD1 (5 bases). The germline gives CDR1 MDHEN, CDR2 SYDVKM. Trimming took 2 bases from V and 4 from J, leaving 9 bases between them. The CDR3 has 14 residues. The DNA for the CDR3 is TGTGCCAGCAGTTTAGGGCAGGGCGGAAACACCATATATTTT. Translated: CASSLGQGGNTIYF.

The chain combines TRBV18 with TRBJ2-5; weak D call: TRBD2 (5 bases). The germline gives CDR1 KGHSH, CDR2 LQKENI. Trimming removed 8 bases from V and 1 base from J, with 11 bases in between. This CDR3 is built from 13 residues. CDR3 loop: CASTRTGQETQYF. The CDR3 region has the DNA TGTGCCAGCACTCGGACTGGCCAAGAGACCCAGTACTTC.

The chain recombines TRBV7-2 with TRBJ2-2; a weak D match, TRBD2 (7 bases). The CDR3 runs 12 residues. V lost 2 bases and J lost 12, with 10 bases in between. Germline lookup yields CDR1 SGHTA and CDR2 FQGNSA. The CDR3 region has the DNA TGTGCCAGCAGCTTACGGCGGGGGCAGCTGTTTTTT. It yields the protein CASSLRRGQLFF.

This clone has at least ten counts. The chain recombines TRBV6-6 with TRBJ1-6; 8 positions match TRBD1. CDR3 length: 15 residues. CDR1 and CDR2 (germline): MNHNY, SVGAGI (reference sequence). V gave up 7 bases and J gave up 6 bases; unmatched junction bases: 8. The CDR3 here is CASTSRGLGNSPLHF. In DNA, the CDR3 is TGTGCCAGCACGAGCAGGGGGCTTGGTAATTCACCCCTCCACTTT.

This clone was seen a single time. The chain has TRBV5-3 and TRBJ2-1; 10 bases agree with TRBD2. TRBV5-3 carries the ORF label, with uncertain function. V was pared by 5 bases and J by 2 bases, with 10 bases of the junction left unmatched. The CDR3 loop spans 17 amino acids. The CDR3 sequence: CARSRWSLAGAYNEQFF. The CDR3 nucleotides read TGTGCCAGAAGTCGTTGGAGTCTAGCGGGAGCCTACAATGAGCAGTTCTTC.

The chain recombines TRBV7-2 with TRBJ2-7, with 9 nucleotides matching TRBD2. The CDR3 runs to 15 residues. Germline CDR1 is SGHTA and CDR2 is FQGNSA. The V and J ends lost 4 bases and 7 bases, in that order; junction bases with no gene match: 11. The CDR3 nucleotides read TGTGCCAGCAGCTCGGAAAGCGGGGGGCTGTTTGAGCAGTACTTC. Encoded protein: CASSSESGGLFEQYF.

The chain joins TRBV6-1 to TRBJ1-4; unclear D gene. Germline lookup yields CDR1 MNHNS and CDR2 SASEGT. With 0 bases removed from V and 8 bases from J, the gap between germline ends came to 13 bases. This CDR3 region has 15 residues. The CDR3 is CASSEAGMLGEKLFF. For the CDR3, the DNA is TGTGCCAGCAGTGAAGCAGGGATGTTAGGGGAAAAACTGTTTTTT.

The rearrangement links TRBV4-1 to TRBJ1-5, with D uncertain. V lost 1 base and J 9 bases, leaving 7 bases between the germline ends. The CDR3 spans 12 residues. Germline V gene sequence: CDR1 MGHRA, CDR2 YSYEKL. CDR3 loop: CASSQAAGPQHF. CDR3 sequence (DNA): TGCGCCAGCAGCCAAGCGGCGGGGCCCCAGCATTTT.

V is TRBV7-2 and J is TRBJ1-6; D is ambiguous. V lost 1 base and J 0 bases, leaving 13 bases between the germline ends. Germline values: CDR1 SGHTA, CDR2 FQGNSA. The length of the CDR3 is 18 residues. The CDR3 reads CASSLEASTSSYNSPLHF. The CDR3 DNA follows: TGTGCCAGCAGCTTAGAGGCCTCGACAAGCTCCTATAATTCACCCCTCCACTTT.

CDR3 in amino acids: CASSPYQGGNGYTF. CDR3 bases: TGCGCCAGCAGCCCCTACCAGGGTGGTAATGGCTACACCTTC. This chain links TRBV4-3 with TRBJ1-2, with D perhaps matching TRBD1 (5 bases). Germline lookup yields CDR1 LGHNA and CDR2 YSLEER. The CDR3 covers 14 residues. V was cut by 4 bases and J by 6 bases, with 15 bases left in between.

DNA of the CDR3: TGTGCCAGCAGAAGCCTACAGGGAGAACTGTTTTTT. Translation: CASRSLQGELFF. The chain carries TRBV2 and TRBJ1-4; D perhaps matches TRBD1 (6 bases). The CDR3 runs 12 residues. Germline loops: CDR1 SNHLY, CDR2 FYNNEI. Trimming took off 6 bases at V and 12 bases at J, with 14 bases between the two ends.

The chain employs TRBV11-2 and TRBJ2-3, with 7 bases fitting TRBD2. The ends lost 7 bases at V and 9 bases at J; junction bases unmatched: 4. The CDR3 is 11 residues long. CDR1 and CDR2 (germline): SGHAT, FQNNGV. CDR3 sequence: CASTEAGTQYF. In DNA form, the CDR3 reads TGTGCCAGCACCGAAGCGGGAACGCAGTATTTT.

This chain joins TRBV28 and TRBJ1-2; D gene unclear. Germline V gene lookup returns CDR1 MDHEN and CDR2 SYDVKM. This CDR3 is 12 amino acids long. V shed 5 bases and J shed 4 bases, with 8 bases lying between them. CDR3 loop: CASSAHTYGYTF. The CDR3 DNA follows: TGTGCCAGCAGTGCACACACCTATGGCTACACCTTC.

The chain employs TRBV10-3 and TRBJ1-4; no firm D call. This CDR3 contains 16 residues. V was trimmed by 0 bases and J by 8 bases, leaving 16 bases between them. From germline, CDR1 is ENHRY and CDR2 SYGVKD. The DNA for the CDR3 is TGTGCCATCAGTGAGTCAGTACAGCGAGCCGGGGAAAAACTGTTTTTT. Translated, it gives CAISESVQRAGEKLFF.

The chain is built from TRBV7-2 and TRBJ2-1, with 11 bases identical to TRBD2. V lost 3 bases to trimming and J lost 8 bases; unmatched junction nucleotides: 6. CDR3 size: 15 residues. Germline assignment: CDR1 SGHTA and CDR2 FQGNSA. The CDR3 is CASSFSGRAFYEQFF. CDR3 coding DNA: TGTGCCAGCAGCTTTAGCGGGAGGGCCTTTTATGAGCAGTTCTTC.

V usage is TRBV15 and J usage is TRBJ2-5; no clear D gene. Trimming took 1 base from V and 4 from J, leaving 7 bases between them. The CDR3 runs to 13 residues. Germline CDR1 is LNHNV and CDR2 is YYDKDF (reference sequence). CDR3 amino acids: CATSRGWSETQYF. DNA of the CDR3: TGTGCCACCAGCAGAGGATGGTCAGAGACCCAGTACTTC.